This T cell receptor (beta chain) was sequenced during a study of cytomegalovirus exposure and HLA in healthy donors. Overall study findings and caveats: In a later analysis, TCR beta V- and J-gene trimming showed a link to a missense DCLRE1C variant. After further analysis at a later stage, around 17,000 TCR beta sequences were associated with HLA alleles at 0.05 false discovery rate.

Germline-derived CDR1 and CDR2 are LGHNA and YSLEER. Deletions cut 0 bases from V and 3 bases from J, with 9 bases between. The CDR3 is 15 amino acids. On this clone itself: Its matching antigen is unknown.

PCR employed 60 Vbeta and 13 Jbeta primers. Using immunoSEQ multiplex PCR, the repertoire was profiled, and TCRdb retains in-frame clones only, with some absent. This table holds fewer than 250,000 clones, over 60% found once. The chain has TRBV4-3 and TRBJ2-1; D is undetermined. The sequence derives from a male donor in good health and CMV-seronegative. Sequencing was performed on PBMCs. CDR3: CASSQDLSNYNEQFF. DNA of the CDR3: TGCGCCAGCAGCCAAGACTTGAGCAACTACAATGAGCAGTTCTTC.